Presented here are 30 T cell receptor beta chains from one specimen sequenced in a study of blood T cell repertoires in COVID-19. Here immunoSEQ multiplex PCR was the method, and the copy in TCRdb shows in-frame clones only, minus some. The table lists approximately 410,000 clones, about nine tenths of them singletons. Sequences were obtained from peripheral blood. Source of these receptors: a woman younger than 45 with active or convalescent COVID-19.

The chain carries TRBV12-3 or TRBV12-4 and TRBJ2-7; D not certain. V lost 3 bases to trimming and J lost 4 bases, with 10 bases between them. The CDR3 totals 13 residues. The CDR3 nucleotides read TGTGCCAGCAGTTTCTTTTCAGCGTACGAGCAGTACTTC. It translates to CASSFFSAYEQYF.

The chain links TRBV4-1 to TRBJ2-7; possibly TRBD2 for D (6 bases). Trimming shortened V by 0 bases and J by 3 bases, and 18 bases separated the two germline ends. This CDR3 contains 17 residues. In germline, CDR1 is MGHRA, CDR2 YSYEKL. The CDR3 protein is CASSQEWRGNRVYEQYF. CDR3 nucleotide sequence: TGCGCCAGCAGCCAAGAGTGGCGCGGGAATAGGGTCTACGAGCAGTACTTC.

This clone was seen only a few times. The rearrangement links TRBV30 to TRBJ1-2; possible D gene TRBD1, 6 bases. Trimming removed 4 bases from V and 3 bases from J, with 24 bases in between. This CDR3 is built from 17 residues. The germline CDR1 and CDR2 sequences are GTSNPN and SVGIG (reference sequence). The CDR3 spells CAWTVFRLRGVDYGYTF. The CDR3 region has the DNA TGTGCCTGGACCGTTTTTCGCCTCAGGGGCGTAGACTATGGCTACACCTTC.

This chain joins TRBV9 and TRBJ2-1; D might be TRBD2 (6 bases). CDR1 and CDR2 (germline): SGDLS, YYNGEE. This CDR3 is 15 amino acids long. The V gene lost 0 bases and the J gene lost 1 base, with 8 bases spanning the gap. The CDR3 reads CASSVVAGSYNEQFF. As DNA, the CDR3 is TGTGCCAGCAGCGTAGTGGCGGGATCCTACAATGAGCAGTTCTTC.

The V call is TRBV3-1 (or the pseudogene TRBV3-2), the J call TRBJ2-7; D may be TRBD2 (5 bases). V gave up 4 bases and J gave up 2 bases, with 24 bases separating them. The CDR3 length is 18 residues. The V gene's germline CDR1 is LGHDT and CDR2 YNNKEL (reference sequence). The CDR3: CASSLTFPDSYTTYEQYF. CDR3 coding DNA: TGTGCCAGCAGCCTAACTTTTCCGGACTCCTACACAACCTACGAGCAGTACTTC.

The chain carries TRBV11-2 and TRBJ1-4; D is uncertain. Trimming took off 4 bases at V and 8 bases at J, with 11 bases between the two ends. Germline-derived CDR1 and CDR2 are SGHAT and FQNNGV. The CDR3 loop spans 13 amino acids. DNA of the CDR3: TGTGCCAGCAGCTCCGAGAGTTGGGAAAAACTGTTTTTT. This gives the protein CASSSESWEKLFF.

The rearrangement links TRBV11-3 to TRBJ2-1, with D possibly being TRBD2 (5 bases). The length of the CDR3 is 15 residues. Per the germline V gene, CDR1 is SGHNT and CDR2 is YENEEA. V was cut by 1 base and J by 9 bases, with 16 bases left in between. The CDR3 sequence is CASSLVGGEGVEQFF. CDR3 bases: TGTGCCAGCAGCTTAGTTGGCGGCGAGGGCGTTGAGCAGTTCTTC.

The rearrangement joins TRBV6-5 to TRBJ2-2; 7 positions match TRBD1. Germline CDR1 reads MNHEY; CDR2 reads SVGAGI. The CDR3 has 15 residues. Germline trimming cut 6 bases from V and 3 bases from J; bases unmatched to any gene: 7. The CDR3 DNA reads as TGTGCCAGCAGACCCCGGGACAGATACACCGGGGAGCTGTTTTTT. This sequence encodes CASRPRDRYTGELFF.

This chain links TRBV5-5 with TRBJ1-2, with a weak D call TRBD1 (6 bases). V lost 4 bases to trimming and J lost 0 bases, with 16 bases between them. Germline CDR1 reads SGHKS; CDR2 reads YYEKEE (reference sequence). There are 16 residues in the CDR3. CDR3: CASSRRTANTNYGYTF. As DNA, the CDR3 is TGTGCCAGCAGCCGGAGGACAGCCAACACTAACTATGGCTACACCTTC.

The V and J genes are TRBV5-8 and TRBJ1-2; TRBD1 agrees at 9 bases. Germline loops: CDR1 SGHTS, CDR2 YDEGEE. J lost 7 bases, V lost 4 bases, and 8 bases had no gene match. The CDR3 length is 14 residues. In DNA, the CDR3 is TGTGCCAGCAGCCCGGACAGGGGTCTCGCTGGCTACACCTTC. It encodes CASSPDRGLAGYTF.

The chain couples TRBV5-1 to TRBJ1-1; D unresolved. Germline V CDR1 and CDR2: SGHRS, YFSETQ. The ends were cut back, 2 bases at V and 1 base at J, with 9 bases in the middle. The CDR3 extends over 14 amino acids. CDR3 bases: TGCGCCAGCAGCTTTGCGGGCTCGAACACTGAAGCTTTCTTT. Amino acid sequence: CASSFAGSNTEAFF.

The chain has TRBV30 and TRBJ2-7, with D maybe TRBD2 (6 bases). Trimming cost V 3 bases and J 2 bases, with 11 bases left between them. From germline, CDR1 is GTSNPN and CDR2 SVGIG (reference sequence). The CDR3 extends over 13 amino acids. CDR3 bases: TGTGCCTGGAGCGGGAGTGCTACCTACGAGCAGTACTTC. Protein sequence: CAWSGSATYEQYF.

The CDR3 nucleotides read TGTGCCACCAGCAGAGACCCAGGGCGGTTTTTAGACACTGAAGCTTTCTTT. Encoded protein: CATSRDPGRFLDTEAFF. The chain carries TRBV15 and TRBJ1-1, with D tentatively TRBD1 (5 bases). CDR3 length equals 17 residues. V was pared by 0 bases and J by 3 bases, with 17 bases between. Germline V CDR1 and CDR2: LNHNV, YYDKDF (reference sequence).

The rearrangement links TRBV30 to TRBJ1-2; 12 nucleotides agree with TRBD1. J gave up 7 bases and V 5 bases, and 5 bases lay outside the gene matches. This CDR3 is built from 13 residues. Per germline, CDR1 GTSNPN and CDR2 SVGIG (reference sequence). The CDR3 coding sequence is TGTGCCTGGGCGGGACAGGGGGCGAGTGGCTACACCTTC. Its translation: CAWAGQGASGYTF.

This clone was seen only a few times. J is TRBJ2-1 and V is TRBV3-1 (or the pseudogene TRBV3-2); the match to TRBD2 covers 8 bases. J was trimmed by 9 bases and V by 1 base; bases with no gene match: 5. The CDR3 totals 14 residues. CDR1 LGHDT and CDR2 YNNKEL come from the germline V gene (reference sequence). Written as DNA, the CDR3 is TGTGCCAGCAGCCAAGCTACGGGAGGGAGTGAGCAGTTCTTC. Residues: CASSQATGGSEQFF.

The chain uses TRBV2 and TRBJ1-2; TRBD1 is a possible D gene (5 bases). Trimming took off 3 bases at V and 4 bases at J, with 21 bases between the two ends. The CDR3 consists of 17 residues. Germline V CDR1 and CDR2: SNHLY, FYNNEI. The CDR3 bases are TGTGCCAGCAGTGATCGGGGGAGCCAGGGTCCCTTCTATGGCTACACCTTC. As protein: CASSDRGSQGPFYGYTF.

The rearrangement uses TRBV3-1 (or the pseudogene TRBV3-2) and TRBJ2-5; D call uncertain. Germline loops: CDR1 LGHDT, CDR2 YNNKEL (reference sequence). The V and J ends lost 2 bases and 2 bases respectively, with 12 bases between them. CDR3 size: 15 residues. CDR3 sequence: CASSQYPDGQETQYF. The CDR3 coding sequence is TGTGCCAGCAGCCAATACCCCGACGGGCAAGAGACCCAGTACTTC.

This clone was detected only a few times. Here the CDR3 reads CASSDRAGESTDTQYF. The CDR3 coding sequence is TGTGCCAGCAGTGACAGAGCGGGGGAAAGCACAGATACGCAGTATTTT. The chain links TRBV6-4 to TRBJ2-3; 8 nucleotides agree with TRBD2. Germline V gene sequence: CDR1 MRHNA, CDR2 SNTAGT. Unmatched junction bases numbered 4, after V lost 2 bases and J lost 0 bases. The CDR3 consists of 16 residues.

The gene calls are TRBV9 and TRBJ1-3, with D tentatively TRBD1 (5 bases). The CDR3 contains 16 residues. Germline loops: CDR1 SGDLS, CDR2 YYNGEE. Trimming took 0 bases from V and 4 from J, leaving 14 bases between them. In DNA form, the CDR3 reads TGTGCCAGCAGCGTAGAGGGGTCTGCTTGGGGAAACACCATATATTTT. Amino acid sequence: CASSVEGSAWGNTIYF. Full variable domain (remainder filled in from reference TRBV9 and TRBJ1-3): DSGVTQTPKHLITATGQRVTLRCSPRSGDLSVYWYQQSLDQGLQFLIQYYNGEERAKGNILERFSAQQFPDLHSELNLSSLELGDSALYFCASSVEGSAWGNTIYFGEGSWLTVV.

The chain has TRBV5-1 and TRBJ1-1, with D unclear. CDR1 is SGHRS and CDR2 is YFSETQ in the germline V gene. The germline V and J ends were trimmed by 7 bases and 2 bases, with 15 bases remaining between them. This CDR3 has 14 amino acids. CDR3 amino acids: CASSQNSLNTEAFF. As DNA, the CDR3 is TGCGCCAGCTCCCAAAACTCCCTAAACACTGAAGCTTTCTTT.

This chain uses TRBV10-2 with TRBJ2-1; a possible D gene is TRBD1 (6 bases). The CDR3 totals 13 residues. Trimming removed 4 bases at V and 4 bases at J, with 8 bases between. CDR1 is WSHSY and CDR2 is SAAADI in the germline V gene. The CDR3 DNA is TGCGCCAGCAGTGGGGACATTTACAATGAGCAGTTCTTC. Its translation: CASSGDIYNEQFF.

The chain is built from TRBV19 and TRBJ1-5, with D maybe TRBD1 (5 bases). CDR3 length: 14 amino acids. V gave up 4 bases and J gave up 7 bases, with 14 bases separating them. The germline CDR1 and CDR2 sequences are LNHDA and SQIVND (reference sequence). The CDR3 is CASSKQEGGQPQHF. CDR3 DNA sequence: TGTGCCAGTAGTAAACAGGAGGGCGGACAGCCCCAGCATTTT.

The CDR3 bases are TGTGCCAGCAGCTCCCTTACCTACGAGCAGTACTTC. Translation gives CASSSLTYEQYF. This rearrangement joins TRBV11-2 to TRBJ2-7; no firm D call. Germline CDR1 reads SGHAT; CDR2 reads FQNNGV. The CDR3 runs 12 residues. Trimming stripped 4 bases from V and 2 bases from J, with 6 bases between.

CDR3 residues: CASRQGAYNEQFF. The CDR3 DNA is TGTGCCAGTAGACAAGGGGCATACAATGAGCAGTTCTTC. The chain links TRBV19 to TRBJ2-1, with D possibly matching TRBD1 (5 bases). The CDR3 contains 13 residues. Germline V gene sequence: CDR1 LNHDA, CDR2 SQIVND (reference sequence). Between the trimmed V and J ends, which lost 6 bases and 4 bases, there was a span of 10 bases. Full variable domain (outside the CDR3, taken from reference TRBV19 and TRBJ2-1): DGGITQSPKYLFRKEGQNVTLSCEQNLNHDAMYWYRQDPGQGLRLIYYSQIVNDFQKGDIAEGYSVSREKKESFPLTVTSAQKNPTAFYLCASRQGAYNEQFFGPGTRLTVL.

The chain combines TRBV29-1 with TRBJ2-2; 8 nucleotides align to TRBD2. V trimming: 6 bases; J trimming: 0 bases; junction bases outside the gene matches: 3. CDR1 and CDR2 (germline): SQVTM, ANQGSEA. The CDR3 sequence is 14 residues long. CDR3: CSVAGVPNTGELFF. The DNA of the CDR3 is TGCAGCGTAGCGGGAGTCCCGAACACCGGGGAGCTGTTTTTT.

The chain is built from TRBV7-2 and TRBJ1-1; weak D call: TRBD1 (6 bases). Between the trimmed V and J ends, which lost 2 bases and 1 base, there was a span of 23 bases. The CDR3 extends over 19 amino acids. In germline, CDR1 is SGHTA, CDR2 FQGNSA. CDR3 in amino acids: CASSLHPPLYGQTNTEAFF. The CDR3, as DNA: TGTGCCAGCAGCTTACACCCTCCCCTCTATGGACAGACGAACACTGAAGCTTTCTTT.

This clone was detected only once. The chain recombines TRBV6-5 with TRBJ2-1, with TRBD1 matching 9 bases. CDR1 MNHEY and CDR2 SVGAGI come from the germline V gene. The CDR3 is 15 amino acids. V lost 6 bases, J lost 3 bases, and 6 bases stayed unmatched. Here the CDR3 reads CASSGDRGVYNEQFF. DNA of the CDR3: TGTGCCAGCAGCGGTGACAGGGGGGTCTACAATGAGCAGTTCTTC.

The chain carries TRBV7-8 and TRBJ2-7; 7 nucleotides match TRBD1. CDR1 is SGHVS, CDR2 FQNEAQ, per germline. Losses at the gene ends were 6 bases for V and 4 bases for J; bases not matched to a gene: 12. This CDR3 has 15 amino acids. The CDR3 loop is CASRIGRDSLYEQYF. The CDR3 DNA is TGTGCCAGCAGGATAGGTCGGGACAGCCTTTACGAGCAGTACTTC.

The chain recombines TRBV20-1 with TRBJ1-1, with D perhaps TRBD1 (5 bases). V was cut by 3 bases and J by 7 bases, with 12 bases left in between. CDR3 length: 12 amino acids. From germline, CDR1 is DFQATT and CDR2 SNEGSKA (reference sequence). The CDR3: CSASVGGDEAFF. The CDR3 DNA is TGCAGTGCTAGTGTAGGAGGGGATGAAGCTTTCTTT.

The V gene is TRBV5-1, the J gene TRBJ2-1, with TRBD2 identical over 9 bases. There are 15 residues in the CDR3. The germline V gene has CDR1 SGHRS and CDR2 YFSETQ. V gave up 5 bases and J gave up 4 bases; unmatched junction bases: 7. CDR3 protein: CASRGASGAYNEQFF. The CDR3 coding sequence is TGCGCCAGCAGGGGTGCTAGCGGGGCATACAATGAGCAGTTCTTC. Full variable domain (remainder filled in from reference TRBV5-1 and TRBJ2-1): KAGVTQTPRYLIKTRGQQVTLSCSPISGHRSVSWYQQTPGQGLQFLFEYFSETQRNKGNFPGRFSGRQFSNSRSEMNVSTLELGDSALYLCASRGASGAYNEQFFGPGTRLTVL.